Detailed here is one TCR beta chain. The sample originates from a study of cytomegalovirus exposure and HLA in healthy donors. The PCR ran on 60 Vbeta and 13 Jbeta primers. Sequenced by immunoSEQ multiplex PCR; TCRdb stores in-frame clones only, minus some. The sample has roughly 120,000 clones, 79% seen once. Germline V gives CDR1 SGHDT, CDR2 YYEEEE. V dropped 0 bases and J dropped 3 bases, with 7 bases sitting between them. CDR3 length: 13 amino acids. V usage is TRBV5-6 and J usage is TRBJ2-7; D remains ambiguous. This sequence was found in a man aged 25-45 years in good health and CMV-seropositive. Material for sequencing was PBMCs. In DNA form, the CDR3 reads TGTGCCAGCAGCTTGGACAGAGACTACGAGCAGTACTTC. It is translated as CASSLDRDYEQYF.